Listed here are 11 T cell receptor beta chains from one sample, sequenced in a study of blood T cells in healthy people across ages. A second PCR of 7 to 11 cycles used a sample-barcoded 5' primer and a J-beta primer mix. TCRdb reanalysed the 5' RACE reads using MiXCR and keeps one entry per CDR3 protein. The sample holds roughly 500,000 distinct CDR3 sequences, around 24% seen once. These data were also filed under a second study, of T cells of mothers and their children.

Sequenced input: blood. Every receptor here comes from a boy younger than 18 in good health.

This clonotype appeared a few times. The chain has TRBV19 and TRBJ1-2; tentatively, D is TRBD1 (5 bases). The CDR3 loop spans 15 amino acids. Germline CDR1 and CDR2: LNHDA and SQIVND (reference sequence). Trimming cost V 1 base and J 4 bases, with 13 bases left between them. The CDR3 is CASSIVGGTGYGYTF. The CDR3 nucleotides are TGTGCCAGTAGTATAGTCGGCGGGACCGGCTATGGCTACACCTTC.

This clonotype has only a few counts. V is TRBV12-3 or TRBV12-4 and J is TRBJ2-1; 8 bases are shared with TRBD2. Germline trimming cut 10 bases from V and 4 bases from J; bases unmatched to any gene: 9. This CDR3 comprises 14 residues. The CDR3 region is CATRVAGGYNEQFF. The CDR3 nucleotides are TGTGCCACGAGGGTGGCGGGAGGATACAATGAGCAGTTCTTC.

This sequence joins TRBV4-3 and TRBJ2-3, with D maybe TRBD2 (5 bases). The V end lost 0 bases, the J end lost 0 bases, and 10 bases lay between the germline ends. The CDR3 has 16 residues. Germline CDR1 is LGHNA and CDR2 is YSLEER. The CDR3 sequence is CASSQEPRASTDTQYF. CDR3 DNA: TGCGCCAGCAGCCAAGAGCCGAGGGCTAGCACAGATACGCAGTATTTT.

The table lists this clonotype with a count of one. The chain is built from TRBV20-1 and TRBJ2-3; D is possibly TRBD2 (6 bases). V gave up 0 bases and J gave up 1 base, with 8 bases separating them. The germline V gene has CDR1 DFQATT and CDR2 SNEGSKA (reference sequence). This CDR3 spans 14 amino acids. The CDR3 spells CSARDSGGTDTQYF. The CDR3 nucleotides are TGCAGTGCTAGAGATTCGGGGGGCACAGATACGCAGTATTTT.

V gene TRBV27 combines with J gene TRBJ2-7; no clear D. The CDR3 has 14 residues. With 1 base removed from V and 1 base from J, the gap between germline ends came to 8 bases. Germline lookup yields CDR1 MNHEY and CDR2 SMNVEV (reference sequence). This CDR3 is CASSLYDASYEQYF. CDR3 coding DNA: TGTGCCAGCAGTTTATATGACGCATCCTACGAGCAGTACTTC.

The gene calls are TRBV7-9 and TRBJ2-5; D remains unclear. The J call may be mistaken, given a closer DNA end match to TRBJ2-7. Per the germline V gene, CDR1 is SEHNR and CDR2 is FQNEAQ (reference sequence). This CDR3 is 13 amino acids long. The CDR3, as DNA: TGTGCCAGCAGCCCCCGAGGCTACTACGAGCAGTACTTC. Its translation: CASSPRGYYEQYF.

The chain recombines TRBV6-5 with TRBJ1-2; the D gene is possibly TRBD1 (5 bases). Trimming took 10 bases from V and 4 from J, leaving 13 bases between them. Germline-derived CDR1 and CDR2 are MNHEY and SVGAGI. CDR3 length: 12 residues. The CDR3 bases are TGTGCCACCATACTGGGGCTCTATGGCTACACCTTC. The encoded protein is CATILGLYGYTF.

The chain joins TRBV5-6 to TRBJ1-2; D is uncertain. Germline-derived CDR1 and CDR2 are SGHDT and YYEEEE. The CDR3 extends over 14 amino acids. V was shortened by 4 bases and J by 5 bases, with 15 bases between the two germline ends. The CDR3 DNA sequence: TGTGCCAGCAGCCCGGGGAGTTTGGGGTATGGCTACACCTTC. It codes for CASSPGSLGYGYTF.

The V and J genes are TRBV7-2 and TRBJ2-3; the match to TRBD2 covers 14 bases. Germline V lookup: CDR1 SGHTA, CDR2 FQGNSA. The CDR3 length is 16 residues. Trimming cost V 5 bases and J 6 bases; bases outside gene matches: 7. CDR3 DNA sequence: TGTGCCAGCAGCAGACTGGGACTAGCGGGAGCGGATACGCAGTATTTT. Its protein is CASSRLGLAGADTQYF. Full variable domain (rest looked up from reference TRBV7-2 and TRBJ2-3): GAGVSQSPSNKVTEKGKDVELRCDPISGHTALYWYRQSLGQGLEFLIYFQGNSAPDKSGLPSDRFSAERTGGSVSTLTIQRTQQEDSAVYLCASSRLGLAGADTQYFGPGTRLTVL.

This clonotype was found a few times. The chain couples TRBV7-8 to TRBJ1-2; D uncertain. Germline CDR1 and CDR2: SGHVS and FQNEAQ. The CDR3 is 15 amino acids. V lost 1 base and J 5 bases, leaving 14 bases between the germline ends. CDR3 sequence reads: CASSLGSPGSYGYTF. In DNA form, the CDR3 reads TGTGCCAGCAGCTTAGGGTCCCCGGGGTCATATGGCTACACCTTC.

This chain joins TRBV9 and TRBJ2-1, with 8 bases identical to TRBD2. Judging by the DNA end, TRBJ2-5 fits better; the J call may be wrong. The CDR3 consists of 16 residues. CDR1 is SGDLS, CDR2 YYNGEE, per germline. The CDR3 nucleotides read TGTGCCAGCAGCCCTAGGAGGCTAGCGGGCGAAGAGACCCAGTACTTC. It specifies CASSPRRLAGEETQYF.